Presented here are 25 T cell receptor beta chains from one specimen sequenced in a study of cytomegalovirus exposure and HLA in healthy donors. PCR amplification relied on 60 Vbeta primers (plus 13 Jbeta primers). Here immunoSEQ multiplex PCR was the method, and the copy in TCRdb shows in-frame clones only, minus some. The table lists some 170,000 clones, about 86% of them singletons. Sequencing was done on a sample of PBMCs. Receptors were obtained from a woman in her 30s in good health and CMV-seronegative.

The chain uses TRBV28 and TRBJ1-3; D unclear. The germline V gene has CDR1 MDHEN and CDR2 SYDVKM. Deletions cut 3 bases from V and 0 bases from J, with 9 bases between. This CDR3 comprises 15 residues. The CDR3 DNA reads as TGTGCCAGCAGTTTGAGGCGCAACTCTGGAAACACCATATATTTT. Translation: CASSLRRNSGNTIYF. The full variable domain, completed using reference TRBV28 and TRBJ1-3, is DVKVTQSSRYLVKRTGEKVFLECVQDMDHENMFWYRQDPGLGLRLIYFSYDVKMKEKGDIPEGYSVSREKKERFSLILESASTNQTSMYLCASSLRRNSGNTIYFGEGSWLTVV.

This clone was seen a few times. V usage is TRBV5-4 and J usage is TRBJ1-2; 9 bases map to TRBD1. Per the germline V gene, CDR1 is SGHNT and CDR2 is YYREEE (reference sequence). The trim removed 4 bases at V and 8 bases at J, leaving 15 bases unmatched. This CDR3 spans 16 amino acids. The DNA for the CDR3 is TGTGCCAGCAGCCCAACCCTATTACAGGGGGCGGAAGGCTACACCTTC. It specifies CASSPTLLQGAEGYTF.

This clone was detected a few times. This chain uses TRBV25-1 with TRBJ2-2, with D unclear. The CDR3 is 12 residues long. V dropped 8 bases and J dropped 4 bases, with 8 bases sitting between them. CDR1 and CDR2 (germline): MGHDK, SYGVNS. In DNA form, the CDR3 reads TGTGCCAGCTCTGCCGGCACCGGGGAGCTGTTTTTT. Translating gives CASSAGTGELFF.

The chain employs TRBV5-1 and TRBJ2-7; TRBD2 aligns across 9 bases. This CDR3 contains 16 residues. Germline trimming cut 0 bases from V and 4 bases from J; bases unmatched to any gene: 8. The germline CDR1 and CDR2 sequences are SGHRS and YFSETQ. CDR3 amino acids: CASSLALAGATYEQYF. In DNA, the CDR3 is TGCGCCAGCAGCTTGGCGTTAGCGGGAGCGACGTACGAGCAGTACTTC.

This sequence joins TRBV2 and TRBJ2-7; TRBD1 matches 8 bases. The V and J ends lost 5 bases and 5 bases, in that order; junction bases with no gene match: 17. Germline CDR1 and CDR2: SNHLY and FYNNEI. The CDR3 contains 17 residues. CDR3 nucleotides: TGTGCCAGCAGTTCAAACAGGACAGGGACCCCTTTTGACGAGCAGTACTTC. As protein: CASSSNRTGTPFDEQYF.

The chain combines TRBV2 with TRBJ2-7; D not certain. In germline, CDR1 is SNHLY, CDR2 FYNNEI. The length of the CDR3 is 11 residues. V dropped 5 bases and J dropped 0 bases, with 2 bases sitting between them. Here the CDR3 reads CASSRSYEQYF. CDR3 nucleotide sequence: TGTGCCAGCAGTCGCTCCTACGAGCAGTACTTC. The whole variable domain, filled in from reference TRBV2 and TRBJ2-7, reads EPEVTQTPSHQVTQMGQEVILRCVPISNHLYFYWYRQILGQKVEFLVSFYNNEISEKSEIFDDQFSVERPDGSNFTLKIRSTKLEDSAMYFCASSRSYEQYFGPGTRLTVT.

This chain joins TRBV30 and TRBJ2-7; 8 nucleotides match TRBD1. The J segment lost 6 bases and the V segment lost 2 bases, leaving 6 bases of the junction unmatched. The CDR3 is 13 residues long. Looked up from germline, CDR1 is GTSNPN and CDR2 is SVGIG (reference sequence). The CDR3 spells CAWSFGQGVEQYF. For the CDR3, the DNA is TGTGCCTGGAGTTTTGGACAGGGTGTCGAGCAGTACTTC. Combining the CDR3 with reference TRBV30 and TRBJ2-7 gives the whole variable domain SQTIHQWPATLVQPVGSPLSLECTVEGTSNPNLYWYRQAAGRGLQLLFYSVGIGQISSEVPQNLSASRPQDRQFILSSKKLLLSDSGFYLCAWSFGQGVEQYFGPGTRLTVT.

This chain uses TRBV11-2 with TRBJ1-2; 7 nucleotides agree with TRBD1. Germline CDR1 reads SGHAT; CDR2 reads FQNNGV. The CDR3 contains 14 residues. The V and J ends lost 3 bases and 7 bases, in that order; junction bases with no gene match: 8. In DNA form, the CDR3 reads TGTGCCAGCAGCTTCCGACAGGGATCGGGTGGCTACACCTTC. Translating gives CASSFRQGSGGYTF.

The genes are TRBV19 and TRBJ1-5, with 7 bases matching TRBD1. Germline trimming cut 0 bases from V and 7 bases from J; bases unmatched to any gene: 9. The length of the CDR3 is 16 residues. CDR1 and CDR2 from the germline V gene are LNHDA and SQIVND (reference sequence). CDR3 protein: CASSIDPTGPRQPQHF. CDR3 bases: TGTGCCAGTAGTATAGATCCGACAGGGCCCCGGCAGCCCCAGCATTTT.

The V call is TRBV29-1, the J call TRBJ1-2; TRBD1 aligns across 10 bases. V lost 7 bases and J lost 4; bases outside the gene matches: 6. In germline, CDR1 is SQVTM, CDR2 ANQGSEA. The length of the CDR3 is 13 residues. Here the CDR3 reads CSGVTGGTYGYTF. The CDR3 bases are TGCAGCGGTGTGACAGGGGGCACCTATGGCTACACCTTC.

This clone was seen a few times. The rearrangement joins TRBV11-2 to TRBJ2-4; 8 bases agree with TRBD2. Germline V gene data show CDR1 as SGHAT and CDR2 as FQNNGV. The CDR3 is 15 residues long. The J segment lost 3 bases and the V segment lost 4 bases, leaving 5 bases of the junction unmatched. CDR3 residues: CASSSGTRGKNIQYF. The DNA of the CDR3 is TGTGCCAGCAGCTCAGGGACTAGAGGCAAAAACATTCAGTACTTC.

This rearrangement joins TRBV6-1 to TRBJ2-1, with a tentative D call TRBD1 (5 bases). CDR3 length: 13 residues. The V gene lost 6 bases and the J gene lost 7 bases, with 13 bases spanning the gap. From germline, CDR1 is MNHNS and CDR2 SASEGT. The CDR3 DNA follows: TGTGCCAGCAGGTTACAGGTTGGAAATGAGCAGTTCTTC. Residues: CASRLQVGNEQFF.

V usage is TRBV18 and J usage is TRBJ2-7, with 8 nucleotides matching TRBD1. The V segment lost 3 bases and the J segment 0 bases; nucleotides outside the gene matches: 7. The germline V gene has CDR1 KGHSH and CDR2 LQKENI. The CDR3 contains 16 residues. In DNA, the CDR3 is TGTGCCAGCTCACCCATCACCGGGACAGGCTCCTACGAGCAGTACTTC. It is translated as CASSPITGTGSYEQYF.

The chain recombines TRBV5-1 with TRBJ1-1, with TRBD1 matching 7 bases. With V trimmed by 0 bases and J by 1 base, 6 bases remained unmatched. This CDR3 has 16 residues. From germline, CDR1 is SGHRS and CDR2 YFSETQ. DNA of the CDR3: TGCGCCAGCAGCTTGGATATTGGACAGGCGAACACTGAAGCTTTCTTT. Its translation: CASSLDIGQANTEAFF.

The chain combines TRBV9 with TRBJ2-3, with a tentative D call TRBD2 (6 bases). V was shortened by 4 bases and J by 0 bases, with 12 bases between the two germline ends. Germline lookup yields CDR1 SGDLS and CDR2 YYNGEE. The CDR3 extends over 15 amino acids. The CDR3 protein is CASSQSGFSTDTQYF. CDR3 DNA sequence: TGTGCCAGCAGCCAGAGCGGGTTTAGCACAGATACGCAGTATTTT.

This clone turned up a few times. This chain connects TRBV28 to TRBJ2-7, with 8 bases that match TRBD1. Germline V gives CDR1 MDHEN, CDR2 SYDVKM. The CDR3 has 12 amino acids. The junction had 3 bases not matched to a gene; V was cut back by 6 bases and J by 5 bases. The CDR3 nucleotides are TGTGCCAGCAGGGGACAGGTGGACGAGCAGTACTTC. It is translated as CASRGQVDEQYF. Based on the CDR3 plus reference TRBV28 and TRBJ2-7, the full variable domain is DVKVTQSSRYLVKRTGEKVFLECVQDMDHENMFWYRQDPGLGLRLIYFSYDVKMKEKGDIPEGYSVSREKKERFSLILESASTNQTSMYLCASRGQVDEQYFGPGTRLTVT.

The chain is built from TRBV7-6 and TRBJ2-1; TRBD1 agrees at 9 bases. The germline CDR1 and CDR2 sequences are SGHVS and FNYEAQ. The CDR3 is 15 amino acids. V lost 5 bases and J lost 7; bases outside the gene matches: 9. The CDR3 sequence: CASSARDRERNEQFF. DNA for the CDR3: TGTGCCAGCAGCGCACGGGACAGGGAGAGGAATGAGCAGTTCTTC.

This clone was recorded only once. The CDR3 nucleotides read TGTGCCAGCAGTCCGACAGCCAGAACTGAAGCTTTCTTT. This gives the protein CASSPTARTEAFF. The rearrangement joins TRBV11-3 to TRBJ1-1; D perhaps matches TRBD1 (5 bases). The CDR3 length is 13 residues. V was cut by 6 bases and J by 5 bases, with 13 bases left in between. Germline V gene lookup returns CDR1 SGHNT and CDR2 YENEEA.

The chain recombines TRBV15 with TRBJ2-5; weak D call: TRBD1 (6 bases). Trimming shortened V by 5 bases and J by 2 bases, and 12 bases separated the two germline ends. Germline assignment: CDR1 LNHNV and CDR2 YYDKDF (reference sequence). The CDR3 has 14 amino acids. CDR3 in DNA: TGTGCCACCAGCGTGCCCAGGGGACAAGAGACCCAGTACTTC. It is translated as CATSVPRGQETQYF. Together with reference TRBV15 and TRBJ2-5, the CDR3 gives the full variable domain: DAMVIQNPRYQVTQFGKPVTLSCSQTLNHNVMYWYQQKSSQAPKLLFHYYDKDFNNEADTPDNFQSRRPNTSFCFLDIRSPGLGDTAMYLCATSVPRGQETQYFGPGTRLLVL.

V usage is TRBV5-1 and J usage is TRBJ2-3; TRBD1 matches at 8 bases. CDR3 length: 16 amino acids. Germline values: CDR1 SGHRS, CDR2 YFSETQ. Unmatched junction bases numbered 13, after V lost 4 bases and J lost 6 bases. In nucleotides, the CDR3 is TGCGCCAGCAGCACCGCTAGGGACAGGCTTACGGATACGCAGTATTTT. Translated, it gives CASSTARDRLTDTQYF.

This rearrangement joins TRBV2 to TRBJ2-1; 9 positions match TRBD2. Losses at the gene ends were 4 bases for V and 0 bases for J; bases not matched to a gene: 13. Looked up from germline, CDR1 is SNHLY and CDR2 is FYNNEI. The CDR3 runs 19 residues. CDR3 nucleotide sequence: TGTGCCAGCAGTGTAAGGCTAGCGGGACACTCGAGCTCCTACAATGAGCAGTTCTTC. This sequence encodes CASSVRLAGHSSSYNEQFF.

Note on this clone: One junction end disagrees with the germline gene, perhaps due to a read error. V is TRBV7-9 and J is TRBJ2-7; TRBD1 matches at 7 bases. The CDR3 is made up of 14 amino acids. Germline CDR1 and CDR2: SEHNR and FQNEAQ (reference sequence). CDR3 residues: CSSSSRTGSYEQYF. The CDR3 region has the DNA TGTTCCAGCAGCTCTAGGACAGGATCCTACGAGCAGTACTTC.

The chain joins TRBV5-8 to TRBJ2-5; no firm D call. This CDR3 contains 14 residues. V shed 2 bases and J shed 4 bases, with 12 bases lying between them. Looked up from germline, CDR1 is SGHTS and CDR2 is YDEGEE. CDR3 coding DNA: TGTGCCAGCAGCTTACCCCATTCGAGAGAGACCCAGTACTTC. Amino acids: CASSLPHSRETQYF.

The J gene is TRBJ1-2, the V gene TRBV6-1, with D maybe TRBD1 (5 bases). This CDR3 spans 17 amino acids. V lost 2 bases and J lost 7, with 23 bases in between. Germline CDR1 MNHNS, CDR2 SASEGT. The CDR3 DNA sequence: TGTGCCAGCAGTGAAAGTCAGGGTTCGGTAGCTTTAGGTGGCTACACCTTC. It is translated as CASSESQGSVALGGYTF.

On this clone itself: Other DNA variants within this sample encode the same CDR3. This rearrangement joins TRBV30 to TRBJ1-1, with TRBD1 as a possible D gene (6 bases). V lost 5 bases and J 14 bases, leaving 27 bases between the germline ends. CDR1 is GTSNPN and CDR2 is SVGIG in the germline V gene (reference sequence). The CDR3 runs to 14 residues. This CDR3 reads CAWGGPAQGAGAFF. CDR3 coding DNA: TGTGCCTGGGGGGGCCCCGCACAGGGTGCGGGAGCGTTCTTT.